This is a list of T cell receptor beta chains from one sample in a study of blood T cells in healthy people across ages. One entry per CDR3 protein results from TCRdb running MiXCR on the 5' RACE reads. Of around 940,000 distinct CDR3 sequences in the sample, approximately 50% were seen once. The sequencing input was blood. These receptors all come from a woman aged 55-69 years in good health. CDR3s include the opening cysteine and the closing phenylalanine or tryptophan. The D gene is left open where the match is weak. A clone size is listed for some rows: how often the clone was seen (once, few, many), or a class if it is expanded.

d_call clone_size j_call v_call cdr3_length cdr3_aa cdr3_nt
TRBD2 few TRBJ2-1 TRBV7-9 16 CASSPTATSGYNEQFF TGTGCCAGCAGCCCCACCGCGACTAGCGGGTACAATGAGCAGTTCTTC
NA NA TRBJ2-7 TRBV9 14 CASSDFATSYEQYF TGTGCCAGCAGCGACTTTGCGACGAGCTACGAGCAGTACTTC
NA NA TRBJ2-3 TRBV5-5 15 CASSPQTTGTDTQYF TGTGCCAGCAGCCCACAAACCACGGGCACAGATACGCAGTATTTT
NA NA TRBJ2-1 TRBV4-3 14 CASSQGVASDEQFF TGCGCCAGCAGCCAAGGGGTAGCTTCCGATGAGCAGTTCTTC
TRBD1 NA TRBJ2-5 TRBV28 15 CASGSGQGFPETQYF TGTGCCAGCGGTTCGGGACAGGGATTTCCCGAGACCCAGTACTTC
NA NA TRBJ2-1 TRBV4-1 14 CASKPQGSNNEQFF TGCGCCAGCAAGCCCCAGGGGTCTAACAATGAGCAGTTCTTC
NA NA TRBJ2-3 TRBV6-2/TRBV6-3 12 CASKGPQDTQYF TGTGCCAGCAAAGGACCACAAGATACGCAGTATTTT
NA NA TRBJ1-2 TRBV20-1 15 CSARDPNRATYGYTF TGCAGTGCTAGAGATCCCAACCGGGCCACCTATGGCTACACCTTC
NA NA TRBJ2-1 TRBV6-2/TRBV6-3 16 CASWKGAGSSYNEQFF TGTGCCAGCTGGAAAGGGGCAGGGAGCTCCTACAATGAGCAGTTCTTC
NA few TRBJ1-2 TRBV9 16 CASSVSPDNGYYGYTF TGTGCCAGCAGCGTATCCCCTGACAATGGCTACTATGGCTACACCTTC
NA NA TRBJ1-4 TRBV6-6 14 CASSYRSHNEKLFF TGTGCCAGCAGTTACCGGAGCCATAATGAAAAACTGTTTTTT
TRBD1 few TRBJ2-6 TRBV25-1 15 CASSEAGTGVNVLTF TGTGCCAGCAGTGAGGCCGGGACAGGGGTCAACGTCCTGACTTTC
NA few TRBJ2-1 TRBV11-3 16 CASTRWVEGVYNEQFF TGTGCCAGCACCCGTTGGGTCGAGGGCGTCTACAATGAGCAGTTCTTC
TRBD2 NA TRBJ2-7 TRBV18 20 CASSPPFRLAGGPSGYEQYF TGTGCCAGCTCACCACCCTTCAGACTAGCGGGAGGGCCTTCCGGATACGAGCAGTACTTC
NA few TRBJ1-5 TRBV6-2/TRBV6-3 14 CASSYSRGSQPQHF TGTGCCAGCAGTTACTCTAGGGGGAGTCAGCCCCAGCATTTT
NA few TRBJ1-2 TRBV4-3 14 CASSPREGGDGYTF TGCGCCAGCAGCCCCCGGGAGGGTGGTGATGGCTACACCTTC
NA NA TRBJ1-2 TRBV4-1 16 CASSQVIREVNYGYTF TGCGCCAGCAGCCAAGTCATCAGGGAGGTCAACTATGGCTACACCTTC
NA NA TRBJ2-1 TRBV20-1 11 CSARVAGEQFF TGCAGTGCTAGAGTTGCCGGGGAGCAGTTCTTC
NA NA TRBJ1-6 TRBV4-1 13 CASSQNHGSPLHF TGCGCCAGCAGCCAAAATCACGGTTCACCCCTCCACTTT
NA many TRBJ2-7 TRBV4-1 11 CASSHPGQQYF TGCGCCAGCAGTCATCCGGGTCAGCAGTACTTC
NA NA TRBJ1-2 TRBV4-1 17 CASSQLTGVKANYGYTF TGCGCCAGCAGCCAGTTGACAGGAGTTAAAGCTAACTATGGCTACACCTTC
TRBD1 few TRBJ1-1 TRBV7-9 13 CASSLATGTGAFF TGTGCCAGCAGCTTAGCGACCGGGACAGGGGCTTTCTTT
NA NA TRBJ1-5 TRBV6-1 13 CASSTWGLQPQHF TGTGCCAGCAGTACGTGGGGCTTACAGCCCCAGCATTTT
NA NA TRBJ2-7 TRBV4-1 15 CASSQEDRSYNEQYF TGCGCCAGCAGCCAGGAGGACCGCTCCTACAATGAGCAGTACTTC
TRBD1 NA TRBJ2-6 TRBV18 18 CASSPRTGGHSGANVLTF TGTGCCAGCTCACCACGGACAGGGGGACACTCTGGGGCCAACGTCCTGACTTTC
NA NA TRBJ2-5 TRBV2 11 CASMGEETQYF TGTGCCAGCATGGGCGAAGAGACCCAGTACTTC
NA few TRBJ2-7 TRBV21-1 17 CASSSLPYRGLFYEQYF TGTGCCAGCAGCAGCCTCCCATACAGGGGGCTCTTCTACGAGCAGTACTTC
NA NA TRBJ2-7 TRBV11-2 20 CASSLGIGFGYLMSTNEQYF TGTGCCAGCAGCTTAGGAATTGGTTTCGGCTATCTTATGAGTACGAATGAGCAGTACTTC
NA NA TRBJ2-3 TRBV10-3 14 CAIGGGEDTDTQYF TGTGCCATCGGAGGAGGGGAGGACACAGATACGCAGTATTTT
TRBD2 few TRBJ2-6 TRBV7-2 15 CASRSGLAGANVLTF TGTGCCAGCAGGTCGGGACTAGCTGGGGCCAACGTCCTGACTTTC
NA few TRBJ1-4 TRBV4-1 17 CASSQSGSLGANEKLFF TGCGCCAGCAGCCAGTCCGGGAGCTTGGGGGCTAATGAAAAACTGTTTTTT
TRBD2 NA TRBJ2-1 TRBV7-6 14 CASSQAGARNEQFF TGTGCCAGCAGTCAAGCGGGAGCCCGCAATGAGCAGTTCTTC
NA NA TRBJ2-6 TRBV2 13 CAGGSSGANVLTF TGTGCCGGCGGGTCGTCTGGGGCCAACGTCCTGACTTTC
NA NA TRBJ2-1 TRBV27 16 CASSLSITNTYNEQFF TGTGCCAGCAGTTTATCCATTACCAACACCTACAATGAGCAGTTCTTC
NA NA TRBJ2-5 TRBV7-3 16 CASSPGVKGRDNEQYF TGTGCCAGCAGCCCGGGGGTCAAAGGGAGGGACAATGAACAGTACTTC
TRBD2 NA TRBJ2-4 TRBV2 17 CASNPSGEVKDKNIQYF TGTGCCAGCAATCCTAGCGGCGAAGTGAAAGACAAAAACATTCAGTACTTC
TRBD2 NA TRBJ2-3 TRBV20-1 17 CSAREWTSGYSTDTQYF TGCAGTGCTAGAGAATGGACTAGCGGTTATAGCACAGATACGCAGTATTTT
TRBD1 many TRBJ2-7 TRBV5-1 15 CASSLDGTGWAEQYF TGCGCCAGCAGCTTGGACGGGACAGGGTGGGCCGAGCAGTACTTC